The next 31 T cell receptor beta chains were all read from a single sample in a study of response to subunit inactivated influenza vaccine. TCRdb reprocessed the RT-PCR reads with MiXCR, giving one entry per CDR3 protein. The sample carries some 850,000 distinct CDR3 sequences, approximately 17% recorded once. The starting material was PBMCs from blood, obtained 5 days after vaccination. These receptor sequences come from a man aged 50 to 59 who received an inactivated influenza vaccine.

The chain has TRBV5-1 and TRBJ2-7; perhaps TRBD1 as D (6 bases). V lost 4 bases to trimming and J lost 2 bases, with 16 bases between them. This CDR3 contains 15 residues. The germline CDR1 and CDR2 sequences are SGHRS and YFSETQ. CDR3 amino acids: CASSPRTATPYEQYF. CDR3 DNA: TGCGCCAGCAGCCCCCGGACAGCGACCCCCTACGAGCAGTACTTC.

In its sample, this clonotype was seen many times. The CDR3 DNA follows: TGTGCCATCAGCGCAGGGGATGAGCAGTTCTTC. Translation: CAISAGDEQFF. The V and J genes are TRBV10-3 and TRBJ2-1; D is perhaps TRBD1 (6 bases). Germline V gene lookup returns CDR1 ENHRY and CDR2 SYGVKD. The CDR3 sequence is 11 residues long. The germline V and J ends were trimmed by 6 bases and 8 bases, with 8 bases remaining between them.

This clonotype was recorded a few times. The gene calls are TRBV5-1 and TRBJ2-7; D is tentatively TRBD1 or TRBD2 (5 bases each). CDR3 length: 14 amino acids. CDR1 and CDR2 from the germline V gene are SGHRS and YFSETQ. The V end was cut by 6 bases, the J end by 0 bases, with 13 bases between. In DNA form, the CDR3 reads TGCGCCAGCACCAGGGACGGAAGCTCCTACGAGCAGTACTTC. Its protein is CASTRDGSSYEQYF.

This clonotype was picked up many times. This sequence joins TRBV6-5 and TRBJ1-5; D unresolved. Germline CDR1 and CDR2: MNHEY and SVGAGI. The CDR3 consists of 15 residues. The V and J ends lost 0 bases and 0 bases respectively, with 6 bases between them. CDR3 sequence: CASSYSLGSNQPQHF. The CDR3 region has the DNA TGTGCCAGCAGTTACTCGTTGGGTAGCAATCAGCCCCAGCATTTT.

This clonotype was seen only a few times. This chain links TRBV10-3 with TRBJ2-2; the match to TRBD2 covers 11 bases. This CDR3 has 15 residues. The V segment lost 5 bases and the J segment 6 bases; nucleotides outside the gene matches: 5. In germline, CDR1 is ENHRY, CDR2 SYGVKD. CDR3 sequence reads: CAISITSGSAGELFF. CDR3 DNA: TGTGCCATCAGTATAACTAGCGGGAGTGCCGGGGAGCTGTTTTTT.

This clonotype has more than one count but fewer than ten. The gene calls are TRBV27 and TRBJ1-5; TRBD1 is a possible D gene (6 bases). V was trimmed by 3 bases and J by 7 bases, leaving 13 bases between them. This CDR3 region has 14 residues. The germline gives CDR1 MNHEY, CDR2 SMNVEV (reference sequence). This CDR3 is CASSLMGAGQPQHF. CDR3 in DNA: TGTGCCAGCAGTTTGATGGGGGCTGGACAGCCCCAGCATTTT.

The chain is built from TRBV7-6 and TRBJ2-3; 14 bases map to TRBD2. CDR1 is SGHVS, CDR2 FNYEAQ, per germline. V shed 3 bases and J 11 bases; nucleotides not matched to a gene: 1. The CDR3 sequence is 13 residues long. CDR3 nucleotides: TGTGCCAGCAGCTTGGGGACTAGCGGGGGGCAGTATTTT. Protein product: CASSLGTSGGQYF.

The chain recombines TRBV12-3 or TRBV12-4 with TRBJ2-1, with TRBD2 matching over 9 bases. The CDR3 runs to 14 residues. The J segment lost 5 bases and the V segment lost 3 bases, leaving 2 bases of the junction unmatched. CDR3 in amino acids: CASSFSGRDNEQFF. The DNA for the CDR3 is TGTGCCAGCAGTTTTAGCGGGAGAGACAATGAGCAGTTCTTC.

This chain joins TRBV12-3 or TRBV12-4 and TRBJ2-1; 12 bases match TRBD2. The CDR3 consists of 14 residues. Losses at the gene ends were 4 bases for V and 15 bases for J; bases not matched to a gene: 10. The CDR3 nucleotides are TGTGCCAGCAGTTCAACGACTAGCGGGGGATCTTGGTTCTTC. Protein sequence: CASSSTTSGGSWFF.

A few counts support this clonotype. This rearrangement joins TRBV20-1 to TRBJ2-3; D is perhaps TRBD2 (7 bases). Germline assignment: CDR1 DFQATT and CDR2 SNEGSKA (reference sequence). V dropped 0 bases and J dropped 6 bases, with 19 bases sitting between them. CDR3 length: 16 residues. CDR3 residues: CSARDGGPSLGDTQYF. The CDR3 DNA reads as TGCAGTGCTAGAGACGGGGGGCCCAGTTTGGGGGATACGCAGTATTTT.

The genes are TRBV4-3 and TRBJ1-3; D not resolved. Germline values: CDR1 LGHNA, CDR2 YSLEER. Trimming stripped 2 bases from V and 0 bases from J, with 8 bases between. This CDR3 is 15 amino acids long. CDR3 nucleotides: TGCGCCAGCAGCCAAACAGTGGTCTCTGGAAACACCATATATTTT. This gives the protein CASSQTVVSGNTIYF.

CDR3 protein: CASSQTIDGGSTDTQYF. The CDR3 DNA sequence: TGTGCCAGCAGTCAAACGATCGACGGGGGCAGCACAGATACGCAGTATTTT. V gene TRBV28 combines with J gene TRBJ2-3, with D possibly being TRBD1 or TRBD2 (6 bases each). V was shortened by 5 bases and J by 0 bases, with 18 bases between the two germline ends. Germline values: CDR1 MDHEN, CDR2 SYDVKM. This CDR3 region has 17 residues.

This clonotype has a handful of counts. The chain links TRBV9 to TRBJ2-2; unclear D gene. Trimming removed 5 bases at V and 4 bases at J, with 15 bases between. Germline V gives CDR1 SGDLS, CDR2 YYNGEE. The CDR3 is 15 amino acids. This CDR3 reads CASSSEGKSTGELFF. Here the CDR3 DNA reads TGTGCCAGCAGTTCAGAAGGGAAGAGCACCGGGGAGCTGTTTTTT.

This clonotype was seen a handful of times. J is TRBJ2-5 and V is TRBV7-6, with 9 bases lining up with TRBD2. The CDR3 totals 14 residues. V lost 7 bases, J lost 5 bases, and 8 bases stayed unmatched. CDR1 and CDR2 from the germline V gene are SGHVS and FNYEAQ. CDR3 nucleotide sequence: TGTGCCAGCATCCCGACCGGGACTAGCGAGACCCAGTACTTC. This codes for CASIPTGTSETQYF.

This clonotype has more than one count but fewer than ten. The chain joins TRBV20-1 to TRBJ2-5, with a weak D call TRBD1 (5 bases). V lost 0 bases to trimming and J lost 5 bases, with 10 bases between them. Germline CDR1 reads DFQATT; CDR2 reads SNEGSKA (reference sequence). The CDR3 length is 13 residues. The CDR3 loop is CSAREGLVETQYF. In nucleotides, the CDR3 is TGCAGTGCTAGAGAGGGGCTAGTTGAGACCCAGTACTTC.

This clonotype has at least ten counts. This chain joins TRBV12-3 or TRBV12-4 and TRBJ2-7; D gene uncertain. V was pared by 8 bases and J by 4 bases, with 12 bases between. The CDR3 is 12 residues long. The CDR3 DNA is TGTGCCAGCGCTGCCCCCACTTACGAGCAGTACTTC. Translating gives CASAAPTYEQYF.

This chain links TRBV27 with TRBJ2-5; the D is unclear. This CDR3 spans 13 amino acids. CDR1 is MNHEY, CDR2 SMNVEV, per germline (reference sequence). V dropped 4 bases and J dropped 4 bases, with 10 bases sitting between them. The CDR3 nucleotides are TGTGCCAGCAGTTATACGACTGGAGAGACCCAGTACTTC. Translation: CASSYTTGETQYF.

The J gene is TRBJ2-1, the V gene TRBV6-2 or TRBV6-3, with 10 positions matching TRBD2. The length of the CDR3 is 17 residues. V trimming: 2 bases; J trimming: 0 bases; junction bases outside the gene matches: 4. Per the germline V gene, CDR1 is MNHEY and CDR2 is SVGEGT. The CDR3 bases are TGTGCCAGCAGTTACCTAGCGGGAGTCAGCTCCTACAATGAGCAGTTCTTC. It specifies CASSYLAGVSSYNEQFF.

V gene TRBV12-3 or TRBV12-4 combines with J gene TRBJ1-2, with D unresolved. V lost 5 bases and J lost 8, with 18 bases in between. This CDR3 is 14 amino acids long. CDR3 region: CASSRYSGIKGYTF. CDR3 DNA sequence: TGTGCCAGCAGTCGATACTCTGGGATTAAGGGCTACACCTTC.

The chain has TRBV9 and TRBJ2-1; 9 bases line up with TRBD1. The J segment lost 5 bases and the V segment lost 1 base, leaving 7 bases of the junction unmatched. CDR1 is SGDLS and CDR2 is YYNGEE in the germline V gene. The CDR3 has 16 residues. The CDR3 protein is CASSVLPRTGDNEQFF. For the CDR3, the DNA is TGTGCCAGCAGCGTACTCCCCCGGACAGGGGACAATGAGCAGTTCTTC.

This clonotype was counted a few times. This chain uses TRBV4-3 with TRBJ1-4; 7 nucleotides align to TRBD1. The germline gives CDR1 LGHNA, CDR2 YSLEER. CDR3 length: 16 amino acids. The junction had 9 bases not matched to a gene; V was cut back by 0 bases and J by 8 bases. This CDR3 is CASSQDRFQGGEKLFF. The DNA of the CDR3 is TGCGCCAGCAGCCAAGATCGGTTCCAGGGGGGAGAAAAACTGTTTTTT.

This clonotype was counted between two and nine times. The DNA of the CDR3 is TGTGCCACCAGTGATTTCCAGGGGGATGTGACAGATACGCAGTATTTT. Its translation is CATSDFQGDVTDTQYF. This sequence joins TRBV24-1 and TRBJ2-3; 7 nucleotides align to TRBD1. The CDR3 covers 16 residues. V shed 1 base, J shed 3 bases, and the junction held 6 bases outside the gene matches. Germline-derived CDR1 and CDR2 are KGHDR and SFDVKD.

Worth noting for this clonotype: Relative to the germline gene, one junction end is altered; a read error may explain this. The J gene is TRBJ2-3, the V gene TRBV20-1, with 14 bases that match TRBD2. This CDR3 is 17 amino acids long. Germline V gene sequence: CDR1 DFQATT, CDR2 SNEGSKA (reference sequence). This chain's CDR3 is CCARDEGLAGDTDTQYF. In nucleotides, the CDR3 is TGCTGTGCTAGAGATGAGGGACTAGCGGGGGATACAGATACGCAGTATTTT.

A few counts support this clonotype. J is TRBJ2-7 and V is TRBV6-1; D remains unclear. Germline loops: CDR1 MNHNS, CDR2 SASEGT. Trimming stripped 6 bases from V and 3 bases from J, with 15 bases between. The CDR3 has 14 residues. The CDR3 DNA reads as TGTGCCAGCAGCGACCGGGCGAAAATCTACGAGCAGTACTTC. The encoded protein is CASSDRAKIYEQYF.

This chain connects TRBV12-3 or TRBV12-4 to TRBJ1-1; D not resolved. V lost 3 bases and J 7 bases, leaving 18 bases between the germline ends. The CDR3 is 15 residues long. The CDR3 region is CASSFSVARIFEAFF. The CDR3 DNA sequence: TGTGCCAGCAGTTTTTCCGTTGCCAGGATATTTGAAGCTTTCTTT.

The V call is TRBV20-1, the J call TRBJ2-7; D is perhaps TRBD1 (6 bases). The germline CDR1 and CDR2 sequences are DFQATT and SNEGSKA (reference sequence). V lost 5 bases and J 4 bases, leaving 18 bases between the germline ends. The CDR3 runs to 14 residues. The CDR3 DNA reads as TGCAGTGCTCAGGTTTTGGACAGTGGGTACGAGCAGTACTTC. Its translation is CSAQVLDSGYEQYF.

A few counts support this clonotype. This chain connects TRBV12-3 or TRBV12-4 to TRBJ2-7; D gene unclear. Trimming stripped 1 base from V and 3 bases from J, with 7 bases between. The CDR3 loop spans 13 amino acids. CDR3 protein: CASSLERDYEQYF. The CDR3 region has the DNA TGTGCCAGCAGTTTAGAAAGGGACTACGAGCAGTACTTC.

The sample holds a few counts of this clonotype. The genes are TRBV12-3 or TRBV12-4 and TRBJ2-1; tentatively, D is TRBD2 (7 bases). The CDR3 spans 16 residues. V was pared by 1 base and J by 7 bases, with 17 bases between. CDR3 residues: CASSLGWTRGWNEQFF. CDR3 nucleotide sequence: TGTGCCAGCAGTTTAGGGTGGACTAGGGGGTGGAATGAGCAGTTCTTC.

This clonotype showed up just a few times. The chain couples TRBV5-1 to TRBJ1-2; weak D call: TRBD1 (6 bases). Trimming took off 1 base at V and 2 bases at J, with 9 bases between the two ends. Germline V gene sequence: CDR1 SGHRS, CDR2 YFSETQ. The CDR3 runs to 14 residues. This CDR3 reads CASSLPGVNYGYTF. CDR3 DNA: TGCGCCAGCAGCTTGCCAGGGGTAAACTATGGCTACACCTTC.

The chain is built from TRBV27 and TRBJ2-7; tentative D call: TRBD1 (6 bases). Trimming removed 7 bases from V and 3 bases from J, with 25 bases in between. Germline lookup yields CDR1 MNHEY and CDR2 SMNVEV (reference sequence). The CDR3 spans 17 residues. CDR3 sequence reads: CASTHFQAQGRVYEQYF. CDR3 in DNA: TGTGCCAGCACCCACTTTCAGGCTCAGGGGCGTGTCTACGAGCAGTACTTC.

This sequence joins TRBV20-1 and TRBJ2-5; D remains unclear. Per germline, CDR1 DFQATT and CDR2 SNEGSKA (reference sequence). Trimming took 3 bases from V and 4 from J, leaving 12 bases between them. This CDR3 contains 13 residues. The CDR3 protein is CSASLQIRETQYF. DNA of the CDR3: TGCAGTGCTAGCTTACAGATCCGAGAGACCCAGTACTTC.